This section outlines one T cell receptor (beta chain) sequence together with its context. Its antigen is not known. TCRdb re-called the reads through MiXCR, storing one row per CDR3 protein. Of tens of thousands of distinct CDR3 sequences listed, 20% to 25% are singletons. CDR1 and CDR2 (germline): SGHVS, FNYEAQ. The CDR3 has 14 residues. The V and J ends lost 1 base and 5 bases respectively, with 10 bases between them. This record comes from a study of T cell repertoires in cytomegalovirus infection. Overall study context: Selection of CMV epitopes for the study included recently identified HLA-C-restricted and well-studied HLA-B-restricted ones. It was the public TCR beta signatures that indicated both CMV infection and matching HLA type. Findings and limits, study-wide: Pooled public TCR beta family frequency picked out CMV carriers with the relevant HLA. HLA-C-restricted, CMV-specific TCR beta clonotypes were dominant ex vivo.

J is TRBJ2-3 and V is TRBV7-6; tentative D call: TRBD1 (5 bases). Sequenced material: CD8+ T cells from cultured PBMCs, taken from culture after CMV antigen stimulation. The sequence came from a human donor in good health (CMV status not recorded). Some clones in this sample may be carry-over from other donors' samples. In DNA form, the CDR3 reads TGTGCCAGCAGCTTAGAAGGGGCTCAAGATACGCAGTATTTT. It translates to CASSLEGAQDTQYF.